One T cell receptor (beta chain) is described in this entry. Its antigen remains undetermined. This sample was included in a study of cytomegalovirus exposure and HLA in healthy donors (dated by TCRdb to the late 2010s). At the level of the whole study: According to an earlier analysis of several hundred of the donors, 200 million or so T cells yielded roughly 110 million unique TCR beta sequences and more than 250 Gb of sequence data. An early release covering roughly 640 HLA-typed donors comprised about 300 gigabases of sequencing data and tens of millions of unique TCR sequences. The genetic ancestry cluster associated with self-reported Caucasian donors included about 81% of the approximately 430 genotyped donors. The study aimed to test whether cataloging public T cell receptors could reveal signatures of past pathogen exposure. The study used immunosequencing to profile the T cell repertoires of under 700 subjects and linked those repertoires to cytomegalovirus serostatus. A separate validation cohort of 90 to 150 different subjects was used in addition to the roughly 670-subject first cohort. The study combined high-throughput TCR immunosequencing, statistical association of individual TCRs with disease status, and machine learning to predict cytomegalovirus infection status. To study patterns of TCR occurrence, a later analysis re-analyzed previously published TCR beta repertoires from several hundred donors and added high-resolution HLA genotyping. Rather than using new phenotypic data, the later analysis identified candidate immune exposures from TCR beta sequences and from how often those sequences occurred across donors. An earlier analysis of fewer than 700 of the donors applied high-throughput TCR beta sequencing to assess whether each TCR beta V gene segment acted as functional or pseudogenic. Donor age, sex, ethnicity and CMV serostatus were compiled alongside the repertoire data. A later genetic analysis used genome-wide SNP genotypes for about 60% of the 666 donors, treating that subset as a discovery cohort. All discovery cohort repertoires had been generated using a single sequencing platform. Class I and class II HLA loci were covered by the typing at four-digit resolution. Typing coverage varied by locus: about 620-640 donors for A, B, C, DRB1 and DQB1; roughly 520 for DQA1; about 590 for DPA1; around 450 for DPB1. About five DR-DQ haplotypes were handled as single units for association and clustering because linkage in the cohort was strong. Among about 370 genotyped donors of the cohort, an average of roughly 230,000 unique TCR beta nucleotide sequences was sequenced per donor, of which 15% to 20% were non-productive. Results and caveats for the whole study, not just this receptor: A further reported finding was that TCR beta sequences accurately predicted the HLA-A and HLA-B alleles for most subjects in the first cohort. In a later genetic analysis, fewer N-insertions in productive TCRs were reported among donors in an Asian-associated ancestry cluster than the approximately 630-donor mean. Broadly in line with IMGT annotations, most TCR beta V segments showed up in productive rearrangements about 87% or about 30% of the time in an earlier analysis of some 590 of the donors. The cohort was sequenced for TCR beta chains only, and without alpha or paired-chain data the features that could be detected were limited. At a false discovery rate of 0.05, a later analysis linked some 17,000 TCR beta sequences to specific HLA alleles. In a later analysis, TCR association rates were found to vary across HLA loci, with the most associated TCRs seen for DRB1 alleles and the fewest for HLA-C alleles. While some public TCRs were present in many individuals, most TCR sequences turned up only very rarely across donors. Some IMGT-functional V segments, including TRBV6-2 and TRBV6-3, could not be distinguished by the 87-base-pair reads and were therefore excluded. In a later genetic analysis, a missense DCLRE1C variant was associated with V-gene and J-gene trimming of TCR beta chains, and the association was replicated in an independent cohort. Most CMV-associated TCR beta chains appeared to be HLA-restricted in a later analysis, and the HLA associations seemed to be driven largely by CMV exposure. In a later analysis, HLA-associated TCR beta chains showed more clonal expansion and lower generation probabilities than non-associated chains that were equally common. The presence/absence analyses assumed that sequencing depth was roughly uniform across donors, and that assumption may not be true. In the study, 150 to 200 TCR beta chains were listed as associated with cytomegalovirus. Several of the top co-occurrence clusters appeared to be linked to parvovirus B19, influenza, CMV and Epstein-Barr virus, according to a later analysis. A cluster of highly shared sequence variants was judged likely to be a technical artifact of the sequencing pipeline. Correlated functional status among segregating V segments might be attributable to linkage disequilibrium, but an unknown experimental factor could not be ruled out. A few of the identified cytomegalovirus-associated TCR beta chains were confirmed in vitro to be specific for cytomegalovirus antigens. The earlier analysis of 587 of the donors excluded roughly 16 rarely observed V segments, including chromosome 9 orphons, because counts were too low. It was suggested by the authors that the approach could potentially be generalized to other disease states and immunological phenotypes. Because HLA typing was unavailable for some donors at each locus, only the typed subset was used in association tests. For the cohort, immune exposure information was limited to CMV serostatus. In both the original and validation cohorts, the classifier was reported to diagnose cytomegalovirus status with high specificity and sensitivity. Strong co-occurrence of HLA alleles, especially DR and DQ, made assigning TCR associations to individual alleles difficult.

The cohort comprised under 700 healthy bone marrow donors. At the time of sampling, every cohort member was nominally healthy, though immune exposures that went unrecorded were likely present. The donor tested CMV seronegative and was one of the 352 seronegative cohort members. A peripheral blood sample was provided by each donor, and peripheral blood mononuclear cells were used for TCR beta sequencing. The Qiagen DNeasy Blood Extraction Kit was used to extract genomic DNA from the blood cell samples. The library was produced with the immunoSEQ multiplex PCR assay. A mixture of 60 forward primers for TCR Vbeta segments and 13 reverse primers for TCR Jbeta segments was used in the multiplex PCR. The CDR3 region of rearranged TCR beta genes was amplified from genomic DNA by a multiplex PCR assay. The Illumina HiSeq System was used to sequence the amplified TCR beta libraries as 87-base-pair reads. Per the source publication's procedure: A later analysis counted approximately 74 million unique TCR beta chains across the 550 to 700 repertoires, and around 12 million of these chains were shared by at least two donors. Raw reads were error-corrected and collapsed into unique sequences with a nearest-neighbor algorithm that merged closely related sequences to remove PCR and sequencing errors. To assign V, D and J gene segments, CDR3 sequences were aligned to IMGT reference sequences. For a sequence to be retained, a match of at least six nucleotides was required to both a V gene segment and a J gene segment. Rearrangements were called productive when the CDR3 lacked stop codons and stayed in frame with V and J; all others were non-productive. Following IMGT convention, CDR3 was defined as the stretch from the second conserved V-encoded cysteine up to the conserved J-encoded phenylalanine. The earlier analysis of approximately 500 of the donors excluded sequences that lacked an unambiguous match to a single V gene segment. An earlier analysis of around 600 of the donors classified V segments as functional when productive rearrangements were above 56.7% and as segregating when the standard deviation between donors was above 5%. A statistical classification framework was built to diagnose cytomegalovirus status from the catalog of TCR beta chain sequences. V and J gene assignment, in a later analysis, came from comparing TCR nucleotide sequences with IMGT/GENE-DB human TR gene sequences. Using the TCRdist pipeline, a later analysis assigned CDR3 sequences along with most-parsimonious VDJ recombination scenarios. In a later analysis, every TCR beta chain was defined by the combination of its CDR3 amino acid sequence and its V-gene family, and reads without a unique V-gene family were dropped. To address suspected cross-contamination and a sequencing artifact, a later analysis removed approximately 590 highly shared, low-generation-probability nucleotide sequences. For each public chain, a later analysis derived a clonal expansion index from normalized ranks of inferred template counts within each repertoire. In a later analysis, generation probabilities were computed using a VDJ recombination model fitted to out-of-frame rearrangements, and the results were checked against IGoR. In a later analysis, hypergeometric tests were used to score TCR-TCR, TCR-HLA and TCR-CMV co-occurrence, with a repertoire-size bias correction applied to TCR pairs. A later analysis estimated false discovery rates by permuting HLA or CMV assignments 20 times. In a later analysis, co-occurring TCRs were grouped using DBSCAN, with TCRdist sequence similarity added in when clustering inside HLA-allele-positive subsets. Repertoires with fewer than 30,000 or more than 120,000 public chains, plus five repertoires with anomalous nucleotide sharing, were excluded from co-occurrence clustering. The clones in this table, taken by TCRdb from immuneACCESS, are in-frame only. Not every clone is retained; where verified, under half of the shortfall comes from an unresolved V gene, and the cause of the rest is unknown. The V and J calls and clone size come from that table; D and trimming were worked out from the DNA. The table kept for this sample lists some 110,000 clones. The ten largest clones represent 1% of the sample.

V lost 0 bases and J lost 7 bases; the stretch between them is 10 bases long. Based on the germline V gene, the CDR1 and CDR2 sequences are SGHRS and YFSETQ. CDR3 length: 14 amino acids, cysteine to phenylalanine. Only the CDR3 region is kept as DNA, spanning 42 bases read in frame from base 1. The receptor comes from a young man in good health and CMV-seronegative. The sequence is built from TRBV5-1 and TRBJ1-4, with the D gene call left open. Specimen: PBMCs. The nucleotide sequence reads as follows: TGCGCCAGCAGCTTGGTGGAGGGAGTTGAAAAACTGTTTTTT. The resulting protein is CASSLVEGVEKLFF.